This T cell receptor (beta chain) is from a study of cytomegalovirus exposure and HLA in healthy donors. In the case of this clone: Antigen: not known.

Using immunoSEQ multiplex PCR, the repertoire was profiled, and TCRdb retains in-frame clones only, with some absent. Counted here are 120,000 or so clones, 70% to 90% occurring once; the ten biggest clones make up about 2.1%. CDR3 length equals 15 residues. V lost 3 bases to trimming and J lost 3 bases; unmatched junction nucleotides: 8. Germline loops: CDR1 SGHNT, CDR2 YYREEE (reference sequence). General study points: Through in vitro validation, a few CMV-associated chains were shown to be specific for CMV antigens.

The TCR was taken from a woman aged 18-29 years in good health and CMV-seronegative. Input material: PBMCs. The chain employs TRBV5-4 and TRBJ1-2; 7 positions match TRBD1. The CDR3 region is CASSSAGTAYYGYTF. The CDR3 DNA is TGTGCCAGCAGCTCAGCCGGGACAGCGTACTATGGCTACACCTTC.